This T cell receptor beta chain stems from a study of human T cells and chemical hapten exposure. The length of the CDR3 is 15 residues. Germline CDR1 is SSHAT and CDR2 is FNYEAQ (reference sequence). Trimming at V came to 10 bases and at J to 9 bases, leaving 17 bases not matched to a gene. Time point of the sample: pre-sensitization, week 0. As to treatment: therapeutic diphenylcyclopropenone sensitization with weekly scalp DPC. Each CDR3 protein is one row after TCRdb ran MiXCR on the RACE reads. The table includes around 200,000 distinct CDR3 sequences, just under 30% detected once. Sequencing used whole blood, obtained in connection with sensitization to the hapten diphenylcyclopropenone (DPC). The V and J genes are TRBV7-7 and TRBJ2-5, with 10 bases fitting TRBD2. The TCR was taken from a woman aged 25 to 39 with alopecia areata. Some clones in this sample may be carry-over from other donors' samples. The CDR3 reads CATRSQIAGGEPQYF. CDR3 DNA sequence: TGTGCCACCCGGTCGCAAATAGCGGGGGGTGAGCCCCAGTACTTC.